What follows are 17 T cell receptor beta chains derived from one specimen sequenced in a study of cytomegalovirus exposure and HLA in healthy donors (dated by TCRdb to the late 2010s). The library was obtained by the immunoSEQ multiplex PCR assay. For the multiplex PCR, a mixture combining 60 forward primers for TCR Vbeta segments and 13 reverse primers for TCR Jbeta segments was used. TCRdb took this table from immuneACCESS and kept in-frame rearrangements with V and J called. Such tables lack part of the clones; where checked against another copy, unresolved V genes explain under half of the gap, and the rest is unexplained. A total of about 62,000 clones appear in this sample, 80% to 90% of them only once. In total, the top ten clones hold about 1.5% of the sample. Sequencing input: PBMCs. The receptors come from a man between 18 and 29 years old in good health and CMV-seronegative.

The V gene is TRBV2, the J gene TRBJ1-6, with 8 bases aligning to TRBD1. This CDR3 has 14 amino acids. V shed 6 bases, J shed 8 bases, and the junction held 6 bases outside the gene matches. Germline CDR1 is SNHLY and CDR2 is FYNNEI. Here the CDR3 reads CASRLTGEDSPLHF. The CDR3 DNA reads TGTGCCAGCAGGCTGACAGGGGAAGATTCACCCCTCCACTTT. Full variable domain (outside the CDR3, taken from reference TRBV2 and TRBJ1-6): EPEVTQTPSHQVTQMGQEVILRCVPISNHLYFYWYRQILGQKVEFLVSFYNNEISEKSEIFDDQFSVERPDGSNFTLKIRSTKLEDSAMYFCASRLTGEDSPLHFGNGTRLTVT.

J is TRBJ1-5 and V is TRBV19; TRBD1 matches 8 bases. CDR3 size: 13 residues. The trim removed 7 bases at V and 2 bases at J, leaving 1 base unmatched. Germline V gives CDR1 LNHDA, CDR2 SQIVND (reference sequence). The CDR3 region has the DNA TGTGCCAGTAACAGGGGGGGCAATCAGCCCCAGCATTTT. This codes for CASNRGGNQPQHF.

CDR3 sequence reads: CASSPAGGPRLAQYF. In nucleotides, the CDR3 is TGTGCCAGCAGCCCCGCCGGGGGGCCTAGGTTGGCCCAGTACTTC. The V call is TRBV6-5, the J call TRBJ2-5, with a weak D call TRBD2 (7 bases). Trimming pared 6 bases from V and 9 bases from J, leaving 23 bases between. This CDR3 has 15 residues. CDR1 and CDR2 (germline): MNHEY, SVGAGI.

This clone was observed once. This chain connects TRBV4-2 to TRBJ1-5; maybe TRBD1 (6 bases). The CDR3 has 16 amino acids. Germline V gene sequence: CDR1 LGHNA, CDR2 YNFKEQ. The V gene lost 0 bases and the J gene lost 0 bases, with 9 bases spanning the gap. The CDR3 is CASSQETGYSNQPQHF. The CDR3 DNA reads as TGTGCCAGCAGCCAAGAGACAGGTTATAGCAATCAGCCCCAGCATTTT.

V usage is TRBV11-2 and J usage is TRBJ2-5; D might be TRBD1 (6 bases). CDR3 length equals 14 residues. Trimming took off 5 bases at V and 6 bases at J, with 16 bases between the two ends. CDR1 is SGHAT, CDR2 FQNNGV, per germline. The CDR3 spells CASSPQQGLQTQYF. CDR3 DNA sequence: TGTGCCAGCAGCCCTCAACAGGGATTACAGACCCAGTACTTC.

CDR3 sequence (DNA): TGCAGTGCTAGTGTTGAGGTATCCCAGCATTTT. Translated, it gives CSASVEVSQHF. The chain carries TRBV20-1 and TRBJ1-5; D gene uncertain. Germline lookup yields CDR1 DFQATT and CDR2 SNEGSKA (reference sequence). The V end lost 3 bases, the J end lost 11 bases, and 11 bases lay between the germline ends. This CDR3 spans 11 amino acids.

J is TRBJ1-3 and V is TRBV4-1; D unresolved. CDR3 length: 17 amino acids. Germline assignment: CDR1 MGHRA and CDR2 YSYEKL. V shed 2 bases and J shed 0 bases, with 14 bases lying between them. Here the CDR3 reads CASSQNPLSLSGNTIYF. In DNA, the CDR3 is TGCGCCAGCAGCCAAAATCCCCTGTCACTCTCTGGAAACACCATATATTTT.

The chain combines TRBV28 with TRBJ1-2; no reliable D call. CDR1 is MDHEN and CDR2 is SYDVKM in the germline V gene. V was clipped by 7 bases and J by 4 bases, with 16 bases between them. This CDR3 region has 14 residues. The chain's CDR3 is CASMEKPQIYGYTF. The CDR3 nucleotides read TGTGCCAGCATGGAGAAACCTCAAATCTATGGCTACACCTTC.

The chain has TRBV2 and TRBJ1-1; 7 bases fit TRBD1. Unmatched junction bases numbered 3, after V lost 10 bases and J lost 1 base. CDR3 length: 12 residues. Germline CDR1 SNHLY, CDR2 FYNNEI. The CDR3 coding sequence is TGTGCCAACGGGACAGCGAACACTGAAGCTTTCTTT. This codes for CANGTANTEAFF. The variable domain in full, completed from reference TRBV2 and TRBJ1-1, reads EPEVTQTPSHQVTQMGQEVILRCVPISNHLYFYWYRQILGQKVEFLVSFYNNEISEKSEIFDDQFSVERPDGSNFTLKIRSTKLEDSAMYFCANGTANTEAFFGQGTRLTVV.

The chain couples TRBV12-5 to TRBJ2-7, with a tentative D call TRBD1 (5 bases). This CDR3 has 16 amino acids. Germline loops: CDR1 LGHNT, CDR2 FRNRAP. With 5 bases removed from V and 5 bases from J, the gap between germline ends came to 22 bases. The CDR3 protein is CASGPTRNRNEDEQYF. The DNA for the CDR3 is TGTGCTAGTGGTCCTACCAGAAACAGGAATGAAGACGAGCAGTACTTC.

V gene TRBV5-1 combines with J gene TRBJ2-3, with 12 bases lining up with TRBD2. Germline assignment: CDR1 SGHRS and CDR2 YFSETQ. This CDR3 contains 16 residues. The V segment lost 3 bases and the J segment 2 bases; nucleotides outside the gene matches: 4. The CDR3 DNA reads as TGCGCCAGCAGCTCGGGACTAGCGGGCTTCACAGATACGCAGTATTTT. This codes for CASSSGLAGFTDTQYF. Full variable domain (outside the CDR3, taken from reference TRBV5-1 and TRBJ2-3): KAGVTQTPRYLIKTRGQQVTLSCSPISGHRSVSWYQQTPGQGLQFLFEYFSETQRNKGNFPGRFSGRQFSNSRSEMNVSTLELGDSALYLCASSSGLAGFTDTQYFGPGTRLTVL.

CDR3 DNA: TGTGCCAGCAGCTTGCTAGCGGGGGCGGACAATGAGCAGTTCTTC. Protein: CASSLLAGADNEQFF. The rearrangement joins TRBV5-4 to TRBJ2-1, with 10 bases matching TRBD2. The V and J ends lost 1 base and 5 bases, in that order; junction bases with no gene match: 3. The CDR3 loop spans 15 amino acids. Germline-derived CDR1 and CDR2 are SGHNT and YYREEE (reference sequence).

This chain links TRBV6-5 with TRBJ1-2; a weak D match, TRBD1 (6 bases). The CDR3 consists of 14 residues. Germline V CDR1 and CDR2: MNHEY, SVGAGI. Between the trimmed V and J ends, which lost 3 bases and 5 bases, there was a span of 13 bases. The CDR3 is CASSYGQGTYGYTF. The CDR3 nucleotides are TGTGCCAGCAGTTATGGGCAGGGGACATATGGCTACACCTTC.

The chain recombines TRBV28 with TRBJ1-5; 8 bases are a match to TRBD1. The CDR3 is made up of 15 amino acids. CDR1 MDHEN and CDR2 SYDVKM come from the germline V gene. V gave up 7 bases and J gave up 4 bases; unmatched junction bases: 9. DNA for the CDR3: TGTGCCAGCAAGTTTAGCCAGGGGGCGAATCAGCCCCAGCATTTT. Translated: CASKFSQGANQPQHF.

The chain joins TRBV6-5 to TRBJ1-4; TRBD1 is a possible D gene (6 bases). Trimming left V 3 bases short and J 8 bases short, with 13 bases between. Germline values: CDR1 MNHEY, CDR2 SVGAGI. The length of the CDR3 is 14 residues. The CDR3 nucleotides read TGTGCCAGCAGTTATGCACAGGGTCAAGAAAAACTGTTTTTT. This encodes CASSYAQGQEKLFF.

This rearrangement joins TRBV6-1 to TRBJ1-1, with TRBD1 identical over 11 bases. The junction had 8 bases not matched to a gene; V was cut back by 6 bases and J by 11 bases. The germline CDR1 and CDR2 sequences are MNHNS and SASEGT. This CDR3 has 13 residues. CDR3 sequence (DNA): TGTGCCAGCAGGAGAGGACAGGGGGCCAGTGCTTTCTTT. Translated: CASRRGQGASAFF.

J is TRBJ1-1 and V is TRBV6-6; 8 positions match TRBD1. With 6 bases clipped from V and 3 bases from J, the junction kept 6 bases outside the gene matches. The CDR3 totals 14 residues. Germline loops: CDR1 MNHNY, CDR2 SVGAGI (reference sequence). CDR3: CASRQQGGDTEAFF. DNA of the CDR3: TGTGCCAGCAGACAACAGGGGGGAGACACTGAAGCTTTCTTT.